This is a list of T cell receptor beta chains from one sample in a study of blood T cell repertoires in COVID-19. The protocol was immunoSEQ multiplex PCR, while the TCRdb copy is restricted to in-frame clones and leaves out a portion. The sample lists 250,000 or so clones, about 91% seen once, with 2% to 3% in the top ten. Sequenced sample: PBMCs or T cells enriched from blood (not recorded which). Every receptor here comes from a woman between 40 and 55 years old with acute COVID-19. Each CDR3 is given with its conserved first and last residue. Fields, in order: clone size, D gene, V gene, J gene, CDR3 DNA, CDR3 protein. D genes are given only for firm matches. Rows may omit the clone size; those that give it use once, few, many or a size class.

>-|-|TRBV15|TRBJ2-3
TGTGCCACCAGCAGACAACACCGCACAGATACGCAGTATTTT
CATSRQHRTDTQYF
>-|-|TRBV5-1|TRBJ2-5
TGCGCCAGCAGCTCGGACTGGTTGGAGACCCAGTACTTC
CASSSDWLETQYF
>-|TRBD1|TRBV4-3|TRBJ1-1
TGCGCCAGCAGCCCAGTAAGCGGGACAGGGGGCACTGAAGCTTTCTTT
CASSPVSGTGGTEAFF
>-|-|TRBV29-1|TRBJ2-5
TGCAGCGTTCAGGGTAGCGGAGCCCAAGAGACCCAGTACTTC
CSVQGSGAQETQYF
>-|TRBD1|TRBV10-3|TRBJ2-7
TGTGCCATCAGTGAGACCGGGACAGGGGGTTACGAGCAGTACTTC
CAISETGTGGYEQYF
>-|-|TRBV6-5|TRBJ2-6
TGTGCCAGCCTACAGGGTGGGTCTGGGGCCAACGTCCTGACTTTC
CASLQGGSGANVLTF
>-|TRBD2|TRBV4-3|TRBJ2-3
TGCGCCAGCAGCCAAGATCTTGCGGGAGGGTGGGAGAGCGCAGATACGCAGTATTTT
CASSQDLAGGWESADTQYF
>few|-|TRBV6-5|TRBJ1-5
TGTGCCAGCAGCCGTGACAGTCATAGCAATCAGCCCCAGCATTTT
CASSRDSHSNQPQHF
>once|-|TRBV24-1|TRBJ2-3
TGTGCCACCAGTGACAGGGGCCCAGATACGCAGTATTTT
CATSDRGPDTQYF
>-|-|TRBV7-6|TRBJ1-6
TGTGCCAGCAGCTTAGCCGGGGGTCATAATTCACCCCTCCACTTT
CASSLAGGHNSPLHF
>-|TRBD1|TRBV30|TRBJ1-2
TGTGCCTGGAGTGTATGGGGGCAGGGGGCAGCGATCCCCGCTCTATTTGGCTACACCTTC
CAWSVWGQGAAIPALFGYTF
>-|TRBD2|TRBV11-2|TRBJ2-7
TGTGCCAGCAGCTTAGGTAGCGGGTCCCCAACTCGCTACGAGCAGTACTTC
CASSLGSGSPTRYEQYF
>-|TRBD1|TRBV7-9|TRBJ2-2
TGTGCCAGCACCGGGACAGAGAACACCGGGGAGCTGTTTTTT
CASTGTENTGELFF
>-|-|TRBV6-1|TRBJ1-4
TGTGCCAGCAGTGATCTGATGAGGTGGTTGTTTTTT
CASSDLMRWLFF
>-|-|TRBV20-1|TRBJ1-1
TGCAGTGCTAGTTACAGGGTTCAGAACACTGAAGCTTTCTTT
CSASYRVQNTEAFF
>few|-|TRBV6-2/TRBV6-3|TRBJ2-1
TGTGCCAGCAGTTACTCTCAGGCGTCCATCTACAATGAGCAGTTCTTC
CASSYSQASIYNEQFF
>-|-|TRBV29-1|TRBJ1-1
TGCAGCGCACGCGCGGTCCGGACCAGCCGGGGGAACACTGAAGCTTTCTTT
CSARAVRTSRGNTEAFF
>-|-|TRBV2|TRBJ1-2
TGTGCCAGCAGACCCCCGGGGGGGGGACTCTATGGCTACACCTTC
CASRPPGGGLYGYTF
>-|-|TRBV5-4|TRBJ2-5
TGTGCCAGCAGCTTGGCCGCTGGCGAGACCCAGTACTTC
CASSLAAGETQYF
>-|TRBD2|TRBV2|TRBJ2-1
TGTGCCAGCAGTCGGCGGGAGCCCTCCTACAATGAGCAGTTCTTC
CASSRREPSYNEQFF
>-|-|TRBV9|TRBJ1-6
TGTGCCAGCAGCGCAGAGGGTCCGGGATCACCCCTCCACTTT
CASSAEGPGSPLHF
>-|TRBD1|TRBV7-2|TRBJ1-2
TGTGCCAGCAGCCCAATAGCGGGACAGGGGTCTGTAGGCTACACCTTC
CASSPIAGQGSVGYTF
>-|-|TRBV19|TRBJ2-3
TGTGCCAGTAGTATTCGGACAGCGAGCACAGATACGCAGTATTTT
CASSIRTASTDTQYF
>-|TRBD2|TRBV11-3|TRBJ2-1
TGTGCCAGCAGCCCCACAGCGGGGGTGAATGAGCAGTTCTTC
CASSPTAGVNEQFF
>-|-|TRBV5-4|TRBJ2-3
TGTGCCAGCAGCTTGAGACTAGTGGGCACAGATACGCAGTATTTT
CASSLRLVGTDTQYF
>-|TRBD2|TRBV18|TRBJ2-7
TGTGCCAGCTCCGACTCTGCGGGGGGTTCCTACGAGCAGTACTTC
CASSDSAGGSYEQYF
>once|-|TRBV4-2|TRBJ1-5
TGTGCCAGCAGCCAAGAAGTGGACACAAATCAGCCCCAGCATTTT
CASSQEVDTNQPQHF
>-|TRBD1|TRBV5-1|TRBJ2-3
TGCGCCAGCAGCAGGACAGGGCCAAGCACAGATACGCAGTATTTT
CASSRTGPSTDTQYF
>-|-|TRBV2|TRBJ1-1
TGTGCCAGCAGTGAGACAGTCGCTGAAGCTTTCTTT
CASSETVAEAFF
>-|TRBD2|TRBV20-1|TRBJ2-1
TGCAGTGCTAGTAGTAGCGGGACATACAATGAGCAGTTCTTC
CSASSSGTYNEQFF
>-|-|TRBV3-1/TRBV3-2|TRBJ2-3
TGTGCCAGCTCTTCCCTAGATACGCAGTATTTT
CASSSLDTQYF
>-|-|TRBV5-6|TRBJ2-7
TGTGCCAGCAGCCCCGATACAGGGATCTCCTACGAGCAGTACTTC
CASSPDTGISYEQYF
>-|TRBD2|TRBV15|TRBJ2-3
TGTGCCACCAGCACTCAACGGGGGGGCACAGATACGCAGTATTTT
CATSTQRGGTDTQYF
>-|TRBD1|TRBV11-2|TRBJ1-2
TGTGCCAGCAGCCACGGGACAGGGCTCTATGGCTACACCTTC
CASSHGTGLYGYTF
>-|-|TRBV30|TRBJ2-3
TGTGCCTGGAGTCCCTATGATACGCAGTATTTT
CAWSPYDTQYF
>-|-|TRBV2|TRBJ1-6
TGTGCCAGCAGTGAACGCAGGCGCAGCTCCTATAATTCACCCCTCCACTTT
CASSERRRSSYNSPLHF
>-|-|TRBV7-9|TRBJ2-5
TGTGCCAGCAGCTTAGTACAGAGTAAAGAGACCCAGTACTTC
CASSLVQSKETQYF
>-|-|TRBV3-1/TRBV3-2|TRBJ1-2
TGTGCCAGCAGCCATTTCCAGACAGCGGGCGGCTATGGCTACACCTTC
CASSHFQTAGGYGYTF
>-|TRBD2|TRBV9|TRBJ2-5
TGTGCCAGCAGCGTAGCCGATGGGACTAGCGGGATTGGGGAGACCCAGTACTTC
CASSVADGTSGIGETQYF
>-|-|TRBV24-1|TRBJ2-7
TGTGCCACCAGTGACGGGTACAACTACGAGCAGTACTTC
CATSDGYNYEQYF
>-|TRBD1|TRBV7-9|TRBJ1-4
TGTGCCAGCAGCTTAGACAGGGGATATGAAAAACTGTTTTTT
CASSLDRGYEKLFF
>-|-|TRBV14|TRBJ2-3
TGTGCCAGCAGCCAAGGACAGGAGTGGAGCACAGATACGCAGTATTTT
CASSQGQEWSTDTQYF
>-|-|TRBV2|TRBJ1-4
TGTGCCAGCAGTGAAGCCCTCTCGGGGGTTGGGGAAAAACTGTTTTTT
CASSEALSGVGEKLFF
>-|TRBD2|TRBV2|TRBJ2-1
TGTGCCAGCAGTGAGGGGCGGGGGGCCCTTCGGTACGGGGAGCAGTTCTTC
CASSEGRGALRYGEQFF
>-|-|TRBV9|TRBJ1-5
TGTGCCAGCAGCGTAGGAGGAGGGAACAATCAGCCCCAGCATTTT
CASSVGGGNNQPQHF
>-|-|TRBV9|TRBJ2-7
TGTGCCAGCAGCGCTGGGGGCAACACCTACGAGCAGTACTTC
CASSAGGNTYEQYF
>-|TRBD1|TRBV5-1|TRBJ1-6
TGCGCCAGCAGCCAGGGACAGGGGTTATCACCCCTCCACTTT
CASSQGQGLSPLHF
>-|TRBD1|TRBV2|TRBJ1-2
TGTGCCAGCAGTGAAGAGTGGACAGGGGGCCCCTCCTTC
CASSEEWTGGPSF
>-|TRBD1|TRBV19|TRBJ1-4
TGTGCCAGTAGAGACAGGGAGGTGTATGAAAAACTGTTTTTT
CASRDREVYEKLFF
>once|TRBD1|TRBV2|TRBJ1-6
TGTGCCAGCAGTGAGCCACCCGACAGGGGTCGGAATTCACCCCTCCACTTT
CASSEPPDRGRNSPLHF
>-|TRBD2|TRBV30|TRBJ2-2
TGTGCCTGGACTAGCGGGAGCCAAGACTTCACCGGGGAGCTGTTTTTT
CAWTSGSQDFTGELFF